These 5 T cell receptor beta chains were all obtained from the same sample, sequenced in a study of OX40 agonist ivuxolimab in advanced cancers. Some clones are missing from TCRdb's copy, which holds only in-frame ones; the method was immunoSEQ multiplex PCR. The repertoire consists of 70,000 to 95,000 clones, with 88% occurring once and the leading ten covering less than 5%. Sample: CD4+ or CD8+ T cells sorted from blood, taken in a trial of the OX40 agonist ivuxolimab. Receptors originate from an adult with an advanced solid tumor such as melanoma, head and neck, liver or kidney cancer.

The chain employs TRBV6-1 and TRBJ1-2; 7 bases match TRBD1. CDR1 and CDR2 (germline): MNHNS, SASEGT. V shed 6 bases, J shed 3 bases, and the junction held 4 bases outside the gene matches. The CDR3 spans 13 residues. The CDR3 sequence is CASSPGGYYGYTF. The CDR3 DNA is TGTGCCAGCAGCCCAGGGGGGTACTATGGCTACACCTTC.

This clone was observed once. CDR3 residues: CASSGLAGVKAYYEQYF. For the CDR3, the DNA is TGTGCCAGCAGTGGTCTAGCGGGAGTAAAGGCGTACTACGAGCAGTACTTC. The chain recombines TRBV21-1 with TRBJ2-7; TRBD2, the table's D call, lacks a check against the DNA. TRBV21-1 has pseudogene status. The CDR3 spans 17 residues.

The CDR3 reads CSVEVRINTIYF. Here the CDR3 DNA reads TGCAGCGTTGAAGTCAGGATAAACACCATATATTTT. The rearrangement joins TRBV29-1 to TRBJ1-3; no reliable D call. This CDR3 is 12 amino acids long. The ends were cut back, 1 base at V and 6 bases at J, with 7 bases in the middle. Germline V gene sequence: CDR1 SQVTM, CDR2 ANQGSEA.

The CDR3 nucleotides read TGTGCCAGCGGCAGCGGGGCCATGAACACTGAAGCTTTCTTT. It yields the protein CASGSGAMNTEAFF. The chain couples TRBV28 to TRBJ1-1, with D maybe TRBD1 (5 bases). The V gene's germline CDR1 is MDHEN and CDR2 SYDVKM. This CDR3 is built from 14 residues. Trimming pared 8 bases from V and 0 bases from J, leaving 13 bases between.

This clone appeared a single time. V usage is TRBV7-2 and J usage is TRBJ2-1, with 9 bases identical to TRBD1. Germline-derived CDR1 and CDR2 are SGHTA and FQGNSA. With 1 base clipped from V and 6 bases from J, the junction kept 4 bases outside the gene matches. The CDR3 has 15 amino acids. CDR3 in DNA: TGTGCCAGCAGCTTAGTGTCGACAGGGGGCAATGAGCAGTTCTTC. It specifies CASSLVSTGGNEQFF.